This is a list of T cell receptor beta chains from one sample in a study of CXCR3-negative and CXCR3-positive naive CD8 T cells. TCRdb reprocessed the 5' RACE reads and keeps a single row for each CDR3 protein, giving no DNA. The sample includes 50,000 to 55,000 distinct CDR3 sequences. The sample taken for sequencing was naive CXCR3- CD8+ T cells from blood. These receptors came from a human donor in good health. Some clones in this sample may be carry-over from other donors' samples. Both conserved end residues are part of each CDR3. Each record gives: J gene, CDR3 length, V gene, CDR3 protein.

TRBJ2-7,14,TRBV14,CASSLRDRIYEQYF
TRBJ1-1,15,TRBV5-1,CASSFTGRQNTEAFF
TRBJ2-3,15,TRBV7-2,CASSSTGGKRDTQYF
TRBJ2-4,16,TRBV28,CASTARGGSAKNIQYF
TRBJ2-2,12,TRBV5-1,CADRDLTGELFF
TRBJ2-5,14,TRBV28,CASRPTGSEETQYF
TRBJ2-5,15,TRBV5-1,CASSLEGAYQETQYF
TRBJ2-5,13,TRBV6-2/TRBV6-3,CASSAGGEETQYF
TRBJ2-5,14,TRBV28,CASSTPVGQETQYF
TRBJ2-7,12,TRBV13,CASSLGWGEQYF
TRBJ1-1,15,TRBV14,CASSQEGVRNTEAFF
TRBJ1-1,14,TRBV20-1,CSANRDGRYTEAFF
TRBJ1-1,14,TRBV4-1,CASSQDLGRTEAFF
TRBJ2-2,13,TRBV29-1,CSVDAGTTGELFF
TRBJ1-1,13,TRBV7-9,CASSPDRDTEAFF
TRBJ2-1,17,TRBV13,CASSPGLAGVRYNEQFF
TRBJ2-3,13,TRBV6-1,CASRAPSTDTQYF
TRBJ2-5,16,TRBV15,CATSTPVGGPPETQYF
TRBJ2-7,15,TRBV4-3,CASSQGGQVSYEQYF
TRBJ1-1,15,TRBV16,CASSPNRGLNSEAFF
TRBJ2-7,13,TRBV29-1,CSARTGASYEQYF
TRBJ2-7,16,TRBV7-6,CASSPEIRTAYYEQYF
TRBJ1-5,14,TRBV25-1,CASSDRGSNQPQHF
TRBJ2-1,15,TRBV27,CASTTSDRRGNEQFF
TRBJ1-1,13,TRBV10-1,CASSESTPIGAFF
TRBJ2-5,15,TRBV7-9,CASSNGDRLEETQYF
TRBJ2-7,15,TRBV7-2,CARNRTGTLTYEQYF
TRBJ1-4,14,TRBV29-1,CSVVFRDSNEKLFF
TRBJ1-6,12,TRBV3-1,CASSPEGTTLHF
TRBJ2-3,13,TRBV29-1,CSVEGERDLAQYF
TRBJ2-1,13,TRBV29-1,CSAPSGRGNEQFF
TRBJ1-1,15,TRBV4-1,CASSQGDSLVTEAFF
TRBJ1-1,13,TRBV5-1,CASRQQGRTEAFF